This TCR beta chain derives from a study of blood T cell repertoires in COVID-19. TCRdb's copy holds only in-frame clones and misses some; the assay was immunoSEQ multiplex PCR. Of around 280,000 clones listed, about nine tenths are singletons. Trimming left V 0 bases short and J 9 bases short, with 13 bases between. The V gene's germline CDR1 is SGHRS and CDR2 YFSETQ. This CDR3 region has 14 residues. The source is a woman aged 25 to 39 with COVID-19, enrolled during active disease. The rearrangement uses TRBV5-1 and TRBJ2-1; D not certain. The sequenced sample consisted of peripheral blood. CDR3 coding DNA: TGCGCCAGCAGCTTGGGGCTGGCGGTGGGTGAGCAGTTCTTC. This translates into CASSLGLAVGEQFF.